These T cell receptor beta chains were read from a single sample in a study of blood T cell repertoires in COVID-19. Sequenced by immunoSEQ multiplex PCR; TCRdb stores in-frame clones only, minus some. The sample yields 360,000 or so clones, roughly 84% seen once. The material sequenced was PBMCs or T cells enriched from blood (not recorded which). These receptors were obtained from a woman aged 25 to 39 who had recovered from COVID-19. CDR3s include the opening cysteine and the closing phenylalanine or tryptophan. The D gene is left open where the match is weak. The size entry is marked missing in some rows and otherwise reads once, few, many or a size class.

abundance	v_gene	d_gene	j_gene	CDR3nt	CDR3aa
once	TRBV7-9	TRBD1	TRBJ1-1	TGTGCCAGCAGCTCGGGACAGGGATTCGGCACTGAAGCTTTCTTT	CASSSGQGFGTEAFF
.	TRBV5-3	TRBD2	TRBJ2-3	TGTGCCAATAGCGGGGGAGTCACAGATACGCAGTATTTT	CANSGGVTDTQYF
.	TRBV7-9	.	TRBJ1-2	TGTGCCAGCAGCCCACAAGGGGTGGGCTATGGCTACACCTTC	CASSPQGVGYGYTF
.	TRBV30	.	TRBJ1-1	TGTGCCTGGAGTGTACCAGGTCCCACTGAAGCTTTCTTT	CAWSVPGPTEAFF
.	TRBV28	.	TRBJ2-4	TGTGCCAGCAGTTTCTTCGGGACAACTCAGTACTTC	CASSFFGTTQYF
.	TRBV5-6	.	TRBJ2-2	TGTGCCAGCAGCTGGGGGGAGGTCCTCACCGGGGAGCTGTTTTTT	CASSWGEVLTGELFF
once	TRBV6-6	TRBD2	TRBJ2-7	TGTGCCAGCAGTCCCGGGACTAGCGGGGGCCCTACCTACGAGCAGTACTTC	CASSPGTSGGPTYEQYF
.	TRBV7-9	TRBD1	TRBJ1-1	TGTGCCAGCAGCTTAGGTACAGGGGCTAATCGGTCGGGCACTGAAGCTTTCTTT	CASSLGTGANRSGTEAFF
.	TRBV10-1	.	TRBJ1-3	TGCGCCCAGGAACAGGGAAGTCCCTTCGCGGGAAACACCATATATTTT	CAQEQGSPFAGNTIYF
.	TRBV18	TRBD1	TRBJ2-3	TGTGCCAGCTCGCCGACAGGGGGAGGCACAGATACGCAGTATTTT	CASSPTGGGTDTQYF
.	TRBV6-6	.	TRBJ1-4	TGTGCCAGCAGTTACCAGACAGCGAATGAAAAACTGTTTTTT	CASSYQTANEKLFF
.	TRBV18	.	TRBJ1-5	TGTGCCAGCTCCCGCGGGCAGGCAGGGGAATTTGAAAAGCCCCAGCATTTT	CASSRGQAGEFEKPQHF
.	TRBV6-5	.	TRBJ1-1	TGTGCCAGCAGTTTCGGACTGGAAGCTTTCTTT	CASSFGLEAFF
.	TRBV6-5	.	TRBJ2-7	TGTGCCAGCAACTCTTACGAGCAGTACTTC	CASNSYEQYF
.	TRBV15	.	TRBJ2-7	TGTGCCACCAGCAGCACAGGAACCTACGAGCAGTACTTC	CATSSTGTYEQYF
few	TRBV28	.	TRBJ2-5	TGTGCCAGCAGCTTGGGAGGCAGCCAGACAGAGACCCAGTACTTC	CASSLGGSQTETQYF
.	TRBV19	TRBD1	TRBJ1-2	TGTGCCAGTAGTATAAGGGACAGGGGCAACGGCTACACCTTC	CASSIRDRGNGYTF
.	TRBV6-5	TRBD2	TRBJ2-5	TGTGCCAGCAGTACCCTACTAGCGGGGACGGCAACCCAGTACTTC	CASSTLLAGTATQYF
.	TRBV19	.	TRBJ2-3	TGTGCCAGTAGTATCATCAACACAGATACGCAGTATTTT	CASSIINTDTQYF
once	TRBV27	.	TRBJ2-7	TGTGCCAGCAGTCCTAATCCGAGCTACGAGCAGTACTTC	CASSPNPSYEQYF
.	TRBV25-1	.	TRBJ2-5	TGTGCCAGCAGTGAACGCCCGGGGTTCGGCGAGACCCAGTACTTC	CASSERPGFGETQYF
.	TRBV5-6	TRBD1	TRBJ2-7	TGTGCCAGCAGCTTGGGTGACAGGGGAACCTACGAGCAGTACTTC	CASSLGDRGTYEQYF
.	TRBV18	TRBD1	TRBJ1-3	TGTGCCAGCTCAACGACAGGGGGTGAAAACACCATATATTTT	CASSTTGGENTIYF
.	TRBV18	TRBD2	TRBJ2-1	TGTGCCAGCTCACCACCTAGCGGGGGGGCTGGCAATGAGCAGTTCTTC	CASSPPSGGAGNEQFF
.	TRBV2	TRBD1	TRBJ1-4	TGTGCCAGCAGTCGAGGGACAGGAAAACTGTTTTTT	CASSRGTGKLFF
.	TRBV5-1	.	TRBJ2-3	TGCGCCAGCAGCTGGAGGGACGAGGCAGATACGCAGTATTTT	CASSWRDEADTQYF
.	TRBV7-9	.	TRBJ1-2	TGTGCCAGCAGCTTAGATAACTTGGAGGTTGATGGCTACACCTTC	CASSLDNLEVDGYTF
.	TRBV12-3/TRBV12-4	.	TRBJ2-7	TGTGCCAGCAGTGCCGAGGGAGCTAGCGAGCAGTACTTC	CASSAEGASEQYF
.	TRBV7-2	.	TRBJ2-1	TGTGCCAGCAGCTTAGTGGGAGGCCTGATCGGAGAGCAGTTCTTC	CASSLVGGLIGEQFF
.	TRBV7-6	.	TRBJ2-2	TGTGCCAGCAACGGAGCGAACACCGGGGAGCTGTTTTTT	CASNGANTGELFF
.	TRBV10-3	TRBD1	TRBJ1-6	TGTGCCATCAGTGAAGGGGGCGGACAGCCTCGCCTCCACTTT	CAISEGGGQPRLHF
.	TRBV9	.	TRBJ2-5	TGTGCCAGCAGCATCGGGGCCGGTGGTAGCGGCCAAGAGACCCAGTACTTC	CASSIGAGGSGQETQYF
.	TRBV10-3	TRBD1	TRBJ2-7	TGTGCCACTGGCGGACAGGGAACCTACGAGCAGTACTTC	CATGGQGTYEQYF
.	TRBV5-1	.	TRBJ1-3	TGCGCCAGCAGGCGGGGGGACTCTGGAAACACCATATATTTT	CASRRGDSGNTIYF
.	TRBV4-1	.	TRBJ1-3	TGCGCCAGCAGCCAAGATGTCACAGCCTCTGGAAACACCATATATTTT	CASSQDVTASGNTIYF
.	TRBV5-6	.	TRBJ2-5	TGTGCCAGCAGCTCTACAGGCCTGGAGGAGACCCAGTACTTC	CASSSTGLEETQYF
.	TRBV5-1	TRBD2	TRBJ2-3	TGCGCCAGCAGCCTGGCCACGGGGGGGAGCACAGATACGCAGTATTTT	CASSLATGGSTDTQYF
few	TRBV2	.	TRBJ1-5	TGTGCCAGCAGTGCGAGTTTCTCCAGGCATTATCAGCCCCAGCATTTT	CASSASFSRHYQPQHF
.	TRBV11-1	.	TRBJ2-7	TGTGCCAGCAGCTTAAGGACTCTCTACGAGCAGTACTTC	CASSLRTLYEQYF
.	TRBV2	TRBD1	TRBJ2-7	TGTGCCAGCAGTGGGACAGGGAACTACGAGCAGTACTTC	CASSGTGNYEQYF
few	TRBV3-1/TRBV3-2	.	TRBJ1-5	TGTGCCAGCAGCCAGAGCCAATATCAGCCCCAGCATTTT	CASSQSQYQPQHF
.	TRBV7-2	TRBD1	TRBJ2-5	TGTGCCAGCAGCCACTCCCTACAGGGGGTCCAAGAGACCCAGTACTTC	CASSHSLQGVQETQYF